This T cell receptor beta chain was profiled in a study of shared clonotypes between healthy human individuals. Whole-study findings and limits: The four-donor shared clonotypes exceeded non-shared clonotypes in generation probability, with non-shared ones scoring lower. Sequencing depth was expected to influence donor clonotype sharing.

A word on this clone: Its antigen remains unidentified.

The CDR3 spans 14 residues. Germline CDR1 and CDR2: SNHLY and FYNNEI. Trimming left V 5 bases short and J 6 bases short, with 14 bases between. Donors were Caucasian adults residing in Nashville, Tennessee, USA. Naive CD4+ cells were CD45RA-selected; the remaining cells were memory. Libraries were prepared by immunoSEQ multiplex PCR; TCRdb keeps only in-frame clonotypes and omits some of them. The profile shows 1.5 million to 1.9 million clones, under 99% of them singletons. This TCR came from a man younger than 40 in good health. Source material: naive CD4+ T cells sorted from blood. Subset: CD45RA+ positively selected. This chain links TRBV2 with TRBJ1-5, with a weak D call TRBD1 (6 bases). This chain's CDR3 is CASSRDTSVQPQHF. The CDR3 DNA reads as TGTGCCAGCAGTAGGGACACTTCCGTTCAGCCCCAGCATTTT.